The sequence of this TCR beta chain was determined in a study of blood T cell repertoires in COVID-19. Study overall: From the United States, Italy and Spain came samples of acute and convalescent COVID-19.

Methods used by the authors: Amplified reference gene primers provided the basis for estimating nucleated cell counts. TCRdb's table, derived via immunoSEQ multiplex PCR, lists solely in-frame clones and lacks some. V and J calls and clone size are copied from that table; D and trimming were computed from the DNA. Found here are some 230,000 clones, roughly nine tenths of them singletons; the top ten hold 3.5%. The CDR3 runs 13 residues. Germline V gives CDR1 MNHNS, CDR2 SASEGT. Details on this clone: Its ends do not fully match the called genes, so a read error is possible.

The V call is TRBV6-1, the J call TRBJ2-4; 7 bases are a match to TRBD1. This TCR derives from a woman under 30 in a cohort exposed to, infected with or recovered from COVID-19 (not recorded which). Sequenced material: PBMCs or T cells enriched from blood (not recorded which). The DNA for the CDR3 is TGTGCCAGCAGTGAAGGTTTTAGGGGACAGCAAGACTTC. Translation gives CASSEGFRGQQDF.